This T cell receptor (beta chain) came from a study of molecular identifiers for immune sequencing clone quantification. This clonotype was observed many times. One entry per CDR3 protein results from TCRdb running MiXCR on the PCR reads. The data hold just under 650,000 distinct CDR3 sequences, with 15% to 20% observed a single time. V shed 0 bases and J shed 1 base, with 6 bases lying between them. This CDR3 contains 15 residues. Germline V lookup: CDR1 PRHDT, CDR2 FYEKMQ (reference sequence). The chain recombines TRBV13 with TRBJ2-2; D ambiguous. The clonotype originates from a human donor in good health. Some libraries in this study had Jurkat cell RNA spiked in. The specimen sequenced was naive CD8+ T cells from blood, with Jurkat cell RNA spiked in. Subset: FACS-sorted CD8+CD4-CCR7+CD45RA+ naive T cells. CDR3 nucleotide sequence: TGTGCCAGCAGCTTAGGACTGCAGAACACCGGGGAGCTGTTTTTT. As protein: CASSLGLQNTGELFF. The complete variable domain, with remaining parts taken from reference TRBV13 and TRBJ2-2, reads AAGVIQSPRHLIKEKRETATLKCYPIPRHDTVYWYQQGPGQDPQFLISFYEKMQSDKGSIPDRFSAQQFSDYHSELNMSSLELGDSALYFCASSLGLQNTGELFFGEGSRLTVL.